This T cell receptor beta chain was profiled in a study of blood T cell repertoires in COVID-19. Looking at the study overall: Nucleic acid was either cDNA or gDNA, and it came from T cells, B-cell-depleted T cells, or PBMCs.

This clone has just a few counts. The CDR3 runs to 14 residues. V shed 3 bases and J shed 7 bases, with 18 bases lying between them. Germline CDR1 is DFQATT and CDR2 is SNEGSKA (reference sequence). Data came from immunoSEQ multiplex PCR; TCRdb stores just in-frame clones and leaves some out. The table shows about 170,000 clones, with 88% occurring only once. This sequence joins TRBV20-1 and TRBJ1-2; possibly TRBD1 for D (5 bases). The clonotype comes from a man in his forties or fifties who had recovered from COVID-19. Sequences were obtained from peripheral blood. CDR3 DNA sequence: TGCAGTGCTAGTATGGGGCCTAAAACTGGTGGCTACACCTTC. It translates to CSASMGPKTGGYTF.